The 4 T cell receptor beta chains below come from one sample, sequenced in a study of identical twins. TCRdb analysed the 5' RACE reads with MiXCR anew, one entry per CDR3 protein. The table has roughly 770,000 distinct CDR3 sequences, 15% to 20% seen once; the top ten hold approximately 14%. These data were likewise used in another study, on T cells expressing NK-cell markers.

The sample consisted of PBMCs. The receptors come from a young woman in good health.

This clonotype was detected only a few times. The chain couples TRBV20-1 to TRBJ2-3, with 8 nucleotides matching TRBD2. V trimming: 3 bases; J trimming: 3 bases; junction bases outside the gene matches: 5. The CDR3 extends over 14 amino acids. The V gene's germline CDR1 is DFQATT and CDR2 SNEGSKA (reference sequence). CDR3 DNA sequence: TGCAGTGCTAGGCCGGGACTAGGGACAGATACGCAGTATTTT. Protein sequence: CSARPGLGTDTQYF.

The rearrangement uses TRBV27 and TRBJ2-2; TRBD1 aligns across 7 bases. The V gene end was trimmed by 4 bases and the J gene end by 0 bases; junction bases not matched to a gene: 5. The CDR3 totals 16 residues. Germline V gene sequence: CDR1 MNHEY, CDR2 SMNVEV (reference sequence). The CDR3 DNA follows: TGTGCCAGCAGTTCTTACAGGGGAACGAACACCGGGGAGCTGTTTTTT. Translated, it gives CASSSYRGTNTGELFF.

This clonotype has only a few counts. The chain combines TRBV5-1 with TRBJ1-1; D is undetermined. The CDR3 covers 14 residues. CDR1 SGHRS and CDR2 YFSETQ come from the germline V gene. Deletions cut 6 bases from V and 1 base from J, with 13 bases between. CDR3 DNA: TGCGCCAGCAAGGCGGGCCGCGAGAACACTGAAGCTTTCTTT. Its protein product is CASKAGRENTEAFF.

This clonotype was found a few times. The V call is TRBV15, the J call TRBJ1-2; TRBD1 aligns across 10 bases. The V gene end was trimmed by 1 base and the J gene end by 4 bases; junction bases not matched to a gene: 3. Germline V gene lookup returns CDR1 LNHNV and CDR2 YYDKDF (reference sequence). The CDR3 sequence is 15 residues long. This CDR3 is CATSRGTGGIYGYTF. The CDR3 DNA reads TGTGCCACCAGCAGAGGGACAGGGGGGATCTATGGCTACACCTTC.